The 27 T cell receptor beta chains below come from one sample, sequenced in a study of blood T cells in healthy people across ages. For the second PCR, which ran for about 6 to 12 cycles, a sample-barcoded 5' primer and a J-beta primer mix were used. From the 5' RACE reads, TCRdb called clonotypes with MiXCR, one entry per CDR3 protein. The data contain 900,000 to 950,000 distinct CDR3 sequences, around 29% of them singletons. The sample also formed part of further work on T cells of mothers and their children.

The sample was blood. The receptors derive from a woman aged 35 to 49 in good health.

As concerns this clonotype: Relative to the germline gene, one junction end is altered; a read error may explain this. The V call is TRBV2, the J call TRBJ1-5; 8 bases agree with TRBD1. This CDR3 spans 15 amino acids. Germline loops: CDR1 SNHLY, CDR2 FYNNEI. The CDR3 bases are TGTGCCAACAGTGATGGGACAGGAGGAGTGCAGCCCCAGCATTTT. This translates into CANSDGTGGVQPQHF.

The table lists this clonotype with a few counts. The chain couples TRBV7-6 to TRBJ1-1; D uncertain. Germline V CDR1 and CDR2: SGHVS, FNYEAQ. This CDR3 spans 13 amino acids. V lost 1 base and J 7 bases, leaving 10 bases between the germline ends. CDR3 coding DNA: TGTGCCAGCAGCTTAGTGGCAGACCGTGAAGCTTTCTTT. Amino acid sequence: CASSLVADREAFF.

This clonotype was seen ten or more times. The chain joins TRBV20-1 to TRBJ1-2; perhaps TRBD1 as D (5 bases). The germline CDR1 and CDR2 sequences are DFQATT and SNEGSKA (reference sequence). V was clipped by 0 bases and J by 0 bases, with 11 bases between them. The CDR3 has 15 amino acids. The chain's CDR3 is CSARERGTSNYGYTF. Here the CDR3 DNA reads TGCAGTGCTAGAGAACGGGGGACCTCTAACTATGGCTACACCTTC.

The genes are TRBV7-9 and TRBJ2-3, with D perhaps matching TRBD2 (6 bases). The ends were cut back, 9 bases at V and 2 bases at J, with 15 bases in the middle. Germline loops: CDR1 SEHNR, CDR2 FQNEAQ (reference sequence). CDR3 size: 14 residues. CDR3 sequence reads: CASIAVSNTDTQYF. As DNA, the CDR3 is TGTGCCAGTATAGCGGTATCAAACACAGATACGCAGTATTTT.

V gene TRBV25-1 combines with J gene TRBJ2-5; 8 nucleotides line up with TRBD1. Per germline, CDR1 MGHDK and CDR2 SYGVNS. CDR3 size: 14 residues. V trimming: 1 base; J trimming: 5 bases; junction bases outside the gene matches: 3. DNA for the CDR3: TGTGCCAGCAGTGAATTGGGGACAGGCGAGACCCAGTACTTC. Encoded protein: CASSELGTGETQYF.

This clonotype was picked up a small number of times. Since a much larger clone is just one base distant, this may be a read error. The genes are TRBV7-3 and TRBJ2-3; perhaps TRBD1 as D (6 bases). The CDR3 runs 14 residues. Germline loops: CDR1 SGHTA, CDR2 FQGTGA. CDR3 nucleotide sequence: TGTGCCAACAGCTTAACCGCAGGGGACGGCACGCAGTATTTT. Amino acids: CANSLTAGDGTQYF.

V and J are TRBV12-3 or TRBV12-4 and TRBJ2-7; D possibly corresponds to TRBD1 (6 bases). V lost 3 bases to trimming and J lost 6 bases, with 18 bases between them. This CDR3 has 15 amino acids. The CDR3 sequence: CASSFRGQTPREQYF. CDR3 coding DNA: TGTGCCAGCAGTTTCCGAGGACAGACCCCACGCGAGCAGTACTTC.

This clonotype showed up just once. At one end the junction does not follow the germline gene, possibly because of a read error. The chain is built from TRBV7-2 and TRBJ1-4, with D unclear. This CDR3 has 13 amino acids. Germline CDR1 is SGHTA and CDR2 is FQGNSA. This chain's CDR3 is CARSSYLDMRLFF. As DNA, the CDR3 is TGTGCCCGCAGCTCCTACCTGGATATGAGACTGTTTTTT.

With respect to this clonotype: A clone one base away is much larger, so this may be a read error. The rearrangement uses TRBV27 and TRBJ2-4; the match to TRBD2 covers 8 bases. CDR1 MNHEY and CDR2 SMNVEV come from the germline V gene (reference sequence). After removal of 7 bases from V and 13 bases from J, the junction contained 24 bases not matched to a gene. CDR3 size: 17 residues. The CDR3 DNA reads TGTGCCAGCAACCACTCCCCCCGGGGGGGGCGCTACAATGAGCAGTACTTC. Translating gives CASNHSPRGGRYNEQYF.

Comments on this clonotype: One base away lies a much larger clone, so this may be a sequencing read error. The CDR3 nucleotides are TGTACCAGCAGTGAGACAGGGGGCCACGAGCAGTACTTC. It encodes CTSSETGGHEQYF. The J gene is TRBJ2-5, the V gene TRBV2; 10 positions agree with TRBD1. The end of the DNA fits TRBJ2-7 better, so the J call may be wrong. Germline V gives CDR1 SNHLY, CDR2 FYNNEI. CDR3 length: 13 residues.

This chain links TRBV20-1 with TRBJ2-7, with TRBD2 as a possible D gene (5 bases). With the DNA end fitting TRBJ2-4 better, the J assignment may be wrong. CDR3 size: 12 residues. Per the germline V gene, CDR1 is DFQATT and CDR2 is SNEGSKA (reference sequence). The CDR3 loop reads CSAAAGRNIQYF. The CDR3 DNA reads TGCAGTGCAGCGGCAGGCCGCAACATTCAGTACTTC.

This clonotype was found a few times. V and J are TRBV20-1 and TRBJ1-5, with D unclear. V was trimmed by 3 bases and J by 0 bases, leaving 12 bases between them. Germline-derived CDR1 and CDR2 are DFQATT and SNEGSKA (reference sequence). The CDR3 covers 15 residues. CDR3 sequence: CSARKMSYSNQPQHF. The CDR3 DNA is TGCAGTGCTAGGAAGATGTCTTATAGCAATCAGCCCCAGCATTTT.

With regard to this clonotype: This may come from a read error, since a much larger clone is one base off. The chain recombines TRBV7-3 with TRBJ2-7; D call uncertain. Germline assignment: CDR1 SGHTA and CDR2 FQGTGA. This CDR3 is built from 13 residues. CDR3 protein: CASSLSGAGERYF. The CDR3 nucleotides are TGTGCCAGCAGCTTAAGCGGAGCCGGCGAGCGGTACTTC.

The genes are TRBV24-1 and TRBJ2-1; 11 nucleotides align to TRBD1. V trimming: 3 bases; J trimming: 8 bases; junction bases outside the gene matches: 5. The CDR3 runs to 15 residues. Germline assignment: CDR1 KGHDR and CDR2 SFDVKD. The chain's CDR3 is CATSDLGQGVDEQFF. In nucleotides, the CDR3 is TGTGCCACCAGTGATCTGGGACAGGGGGTCGATGAGCAGTTCTTC.

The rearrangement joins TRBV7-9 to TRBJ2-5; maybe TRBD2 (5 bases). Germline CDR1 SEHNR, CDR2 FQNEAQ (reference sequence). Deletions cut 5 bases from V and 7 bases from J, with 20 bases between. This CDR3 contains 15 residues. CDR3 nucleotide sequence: TGTGCCAGCAGCCCCACCCGGACCCCGGGAATGACCCAGTACTTC. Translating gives CASSPTRTPGMTQYF.

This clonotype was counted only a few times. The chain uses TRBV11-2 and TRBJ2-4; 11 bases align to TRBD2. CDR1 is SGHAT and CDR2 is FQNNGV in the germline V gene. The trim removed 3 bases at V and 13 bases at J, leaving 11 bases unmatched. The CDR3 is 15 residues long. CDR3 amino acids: CASSFGISGGEIQYF. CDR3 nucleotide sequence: TGTGCCAGCAGCTTTGGTATTAGCGGGGGGGAGATCCAGTACTTC.

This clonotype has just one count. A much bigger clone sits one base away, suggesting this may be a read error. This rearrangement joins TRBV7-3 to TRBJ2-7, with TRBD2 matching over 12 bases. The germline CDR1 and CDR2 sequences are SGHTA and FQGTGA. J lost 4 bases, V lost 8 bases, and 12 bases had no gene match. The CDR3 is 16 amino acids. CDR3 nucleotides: TGTGCCAGCTGCCCACTGACTAGCGGGGGTTTGTACGAGCAGTACTTC. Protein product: CASCPLTSGGLYEQYF.

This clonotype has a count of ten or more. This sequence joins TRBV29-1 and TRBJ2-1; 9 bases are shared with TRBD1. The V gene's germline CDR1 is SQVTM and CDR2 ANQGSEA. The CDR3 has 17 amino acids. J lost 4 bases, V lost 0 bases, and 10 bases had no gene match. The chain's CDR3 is CSVEEGPGTGHYNEQFF. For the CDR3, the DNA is TGCAGCGTTGAAGAGGGGCCCGGGACAGGGCATTACAATGAGCAGTTCTTC.

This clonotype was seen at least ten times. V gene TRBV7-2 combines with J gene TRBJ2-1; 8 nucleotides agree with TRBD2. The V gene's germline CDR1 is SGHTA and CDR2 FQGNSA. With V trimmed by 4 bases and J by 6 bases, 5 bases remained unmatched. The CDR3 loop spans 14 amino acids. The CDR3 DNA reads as TGTGCCAGCAGCTCCGGACTAGCAGTCAATGAGCAGTTCTTC. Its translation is CASSSGLAVNEQFF.

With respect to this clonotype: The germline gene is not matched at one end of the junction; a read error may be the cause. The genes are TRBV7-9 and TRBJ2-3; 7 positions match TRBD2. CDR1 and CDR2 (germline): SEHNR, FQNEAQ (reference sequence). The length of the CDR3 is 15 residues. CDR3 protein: CANSGGGWNTDTQYF. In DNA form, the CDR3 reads TGTGCCAACAGCGGCGGGGGTTGGAACACAGATACGCAGTATTTT.

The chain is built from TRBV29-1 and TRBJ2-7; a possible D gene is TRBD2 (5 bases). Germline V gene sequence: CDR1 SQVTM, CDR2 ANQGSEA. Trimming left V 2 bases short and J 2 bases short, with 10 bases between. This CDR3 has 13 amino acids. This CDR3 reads CSVEYGVAYEQYF. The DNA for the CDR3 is TGCAGCGTTGAATACGGGGTAGCCTACGAGCAGTACTTC.

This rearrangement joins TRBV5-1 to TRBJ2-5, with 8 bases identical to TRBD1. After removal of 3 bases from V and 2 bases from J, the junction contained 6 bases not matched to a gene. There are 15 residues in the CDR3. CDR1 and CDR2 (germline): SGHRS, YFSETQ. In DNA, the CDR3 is TGCGCCAGCAGCTACGGACAGGGTTTGCAAGAGACCCAGTACTTC. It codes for CASSYGQGLQETQYF.

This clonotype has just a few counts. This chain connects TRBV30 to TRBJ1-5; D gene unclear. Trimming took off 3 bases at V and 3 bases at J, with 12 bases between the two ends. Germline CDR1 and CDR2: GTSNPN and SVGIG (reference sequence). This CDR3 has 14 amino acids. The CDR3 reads CAWSAISDNQPQHF. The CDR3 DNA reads TGTGCCTGGAGCGCCATTTCTGACAATCAGCCCCAGCATTTT.

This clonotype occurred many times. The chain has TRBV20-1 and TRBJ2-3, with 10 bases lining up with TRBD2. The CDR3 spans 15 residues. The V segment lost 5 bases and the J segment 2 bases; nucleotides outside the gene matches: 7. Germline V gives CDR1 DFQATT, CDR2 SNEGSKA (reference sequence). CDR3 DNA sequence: TGCAGTGCTCGAAAACTAGCGGGAACCACAGATACGCAGTATTTT. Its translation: CSARKLAGTTDTQYF.

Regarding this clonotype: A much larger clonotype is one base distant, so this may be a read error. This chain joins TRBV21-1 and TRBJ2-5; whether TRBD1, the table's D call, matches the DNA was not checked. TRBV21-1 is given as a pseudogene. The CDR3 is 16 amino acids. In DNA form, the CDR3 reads TGTACCAGCAGCAAATCTGGGGACAGGGGGATAGAGACCCAGTACTTC. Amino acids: CTSSKSGDRGIETQYF.

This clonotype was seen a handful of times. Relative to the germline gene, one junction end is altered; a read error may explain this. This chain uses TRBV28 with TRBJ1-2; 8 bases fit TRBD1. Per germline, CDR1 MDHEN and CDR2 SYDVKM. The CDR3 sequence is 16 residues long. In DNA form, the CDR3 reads TGTGCCAGCAGTCCTACAGGGGGACTGGCTAACTATGGCTGCACCTTC. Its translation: CASSPTGGLANYGCTF.

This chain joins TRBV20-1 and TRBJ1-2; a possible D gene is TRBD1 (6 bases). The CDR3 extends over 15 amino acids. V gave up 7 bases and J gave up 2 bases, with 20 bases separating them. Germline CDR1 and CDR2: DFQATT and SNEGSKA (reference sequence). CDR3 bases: TGCAGTGTTCCTATTCAGGGGAGAGGGAACTATGGCTACACCTTC. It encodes CSVPIQGRGNYGYTF.